These 9 T cell receptor beta chains were sequenced from one sample in a study of T-cell reconstitution after alpha-beta-depleted transplantation in children. Unique molecular identifiers featured in how the TCRbeta library was prepared. TCRdb re-derived calls from the PCR reads in MiXCR, one entry per CDR3 protein. The sample yields a few hundred thousand distinct CDR3 sequences, around 12% seen once. The starting material was PBMCs from the stem cell graft donor, obtained from the stem cell graft. The receptors originated from a human donor who donated a stem cell graft to a child with combined immunodeficiency.

This CDR3 is CASSPTGQLPPEQFF. CDR3 coding DNA: TGTGCCAGCTCACCCACGGGACAGCTCCCCCCCGAGCAGTTCTTC. This chain links TRBV18 with TRBJ2-1, with TRBD1 identical over 7 bases. Germline CDR1 and CDR2: KGHSH and LQKENI. This CDR3 contains 15 residues. Losses at the gene ends were 3 bases for V and 10 bases for J; bases not matched to a gene: 12.

In its sample, this clonotype was seen a few times. This chain links TRBV3-1 with TRBJ1-4; TRBD1 might be the D (6 bases). There are 16 residues in the CDR3. V dropped 0 bases and J dropped 8 bases, with 16 bases sitting between them. The V gene's germline CDR1 is LGHDT and CDR2 YNNKEL (reference sequence). The CDR3 nucleotides read TGTGCCAGCAGCCAAGACGGAGTACAGGGTGGAGAAAAACTGTTTTTT. This codes for CASSQDGVQGGEKLFF.

The rearrangement joins TRBV11-2 to TRBJ2-7; D possibly matches TRBD1 or TRBD2 (5 bases each). CDR3 size: 16 residues. Germline V gene sequence: CDR1 SGHAT, CDR2 FQNNGV. Trimming stripped 1 base from V and 4 bases from J, with 17 bases between. The CDR3 region is CASSLVGAGRGYEQYF. The CDR3 DNA sequence: TGTGCCAGCAGCTTAGTAGGGGCGGGTAGGGGATACGAGCAGTACTTC. Supplemented by reference TRBV11-2 and TRBJ2-7, the full variable domain reads EAGVAQSPRYKIIEKRQSVAFWCNPISGHATLYWYQQILGQGPKLLIQFQNNGVVDDSQLPKDRFSAERLKGVDSTLKIQPAKLEDSAVYLCASSLVGAGRGYEQYFGPGTRLTVT.

This clonotype was seen ten or more times. The V and J genes are TRBV7-9 and TRBJ2-7; 13 bases are shared with TRBD2. The CDR3 is 16 residues long. J lost 1 base, V lost 4 bases, and 4 bases had no gene match. The V gene's germline CDR1 is SEHNR and CDR2 FQNEAQ (reference sequence). The CDR3 is CASSSQLAGGSYEQYF. For the CDR3, the DNA is TGTGCCAGCAGCTCGCAACTAGCGGGAGGGTCCTACGAGCAGTACTTC.

This clonotype showed up many times. The rearrangement joins TRBV27 to TRBJ2-1, with 7 bases identical to TRBD1. Looked up from germline, CDR1 is MNHEY and CDR2 is SMNVEV (reference sequence). J was trimmed by 8 bases and V by 6 bases; bases with no gene match: 7. This CDR3 has 13 residues. CDR3 coding DNA: TGTGCCAGCAGATATAACAGGGGCGATGAGCAGTTCTTC. It is translated as CASRYNRGDEQFF.

The chain couples TRBV20-1 to TRBJ1-1, with a possible D match to TRBD1 (5 bases). CDR1 is DFQATT and CDR2 is SNEGSKA in the germline V gene (reference sequence). The V end was cut by 3 bases, the J end by 0 bases, with 14 bases between. There are 15 residues in the CDR3. Here the CDR3 reads CSASLQEVVNTEAFF. The CDR3 DNA reads TGCAGTGCTAGTTTACAGGAGGTGGTGAACACTGAAGCTTTCTTT.

This clonotype occurred a few times. The rearrangement joins TRBV7-9 to TRBJ2-1; D gene unclear. CDR1 SEHNR and CDR2 FQNEAQ come from the germline V gene (reference sequence). CDR3 size: 13 residues. The V and J ends lost 1 base and 6 bases respectively, with 7 bases between them. CDR3 region: CASSLVASNEQFF. The CDR3 DNA sequence: TGTGCCAGCAGCTTAGTAGCAAGCAATGAGCAGTTCTTC.

This clonotype turned up a few times. V usage is TRBV3-1 and J usage is TRBJ2-3; no firm D call. Germline-derived CDR1 and CDR2 are LGHDT and YNNKEL (reference sequence). Trimming cost V 2 bases and J 2 bases, with 11 bases left between them. This CDR3 is 15 amino acids long. The CDR3 nucleotides are TGTGCCAGCAGCCAATATCTGACCTCCACAGATACGCAGTATTTT. This gives the protein CASSQYLTSTDTQYF.

The rearrangement joins TRBV9 to TRBJ2-7; 11 nucleotides line up with TRBD2. This CDR3 has 17 residues. V lost 9 bases, J lost 2 bases, and 16 bases stayed unmatched. From germline, CDR1 is SGDLS and CDR2 YYNGEE. The chain's CDR3 is CATTGLAARGAAYEQYF. The CDR3 DNA reads as TGTGCCACTACGGGACTAGCGGCACGCGGAGCTGCCTACGAGCAGTACTTC.